This T cell receptor beta chain was recovered during a study of T cell responses to AZD1222 COVID-19 vaccine. Notes on this clone: What it binds is not known. The sample has other DNA sequences that encode this CDR3 too.

Study results and limitations: Recipients of AZD1222 seropositive at baseline numbered only 5 or 6. Clonal diversity may have been underestimated in mostly white British donors.

The CDR3 contains 14 residues. Looked up from germline, CDR1 is SGHRS and CDR2 is YFSETQ. Trimming took off 0 bases at V and 1 base at J, with 2 bases between the two ends. Assay used: immunoSEQ multiplex PCR; TCRdb lists only in-frame clones, some missing. This table holds 250,000 to 300,000 clones, approximately 94% found once. The sequence was collected from an adult who received the AZD1222 COVID-19 vaccine. The material sequenced was peripheral blood, taken 28 days after the second AZD1222 dose. The genes are TRBV5-1 and TRBJ2-6; D ambiguous. CDR3 bases: TGCGCCAGCAGCTTGGCGTCTGGGGCCAACGTCCTGACTTTC. Its translation is CASSLASGANVLTF.